The clone carrying this T cell receptor (beta chain) was picked up a small number of times. Its antigen is unidentified. A UMI-containing oligonucleotide was joined by 3' ligation to the TCR cDNA template. Whole-blood samples were 2 to 3 ml of peripheral blood from healthy adult volunteers. Ligated cDNA underwent four rounds of PCR with nested alpha and beta constant region primers and SP2. Blood and skin TCR RNA was reverse transcribed with alpha and beta constant primers. TCRdb re-derived calls from the UMI-ligation and nested PCR reads in MiXCR, one entry per CDR3 protein. The table lists about 26,000 distinct CDR3 sequences, around 5.3% of them singletons. Germline V lookup: CDR1 LNHNV, CDR2 YYDKDF (reference sequence). This CDR3 spans 16 amino acids. Trimming removed 3 bases from V and 0 bases from J, with 12 bases in between. The sample originates from a study of naive and memory T cell subsets.

Findings and limits, study-wide: The RNA method is potentially sensitive to activation and differentiation changes.

The rearrangement links TRBV15 to TRBJ2-1; possibly TRBD2 for D (6 bases). The clonotype originates from an adult in good health. Input material: blood. The CDR3 DNA follows: TGTGCCACCAGCAGGACTGGGAGGTACTCCTACAATGAGCAGTTCTTC. Translated: CATSRTGRYSYNEQFF.